Presented here are 2 T cell receptor beta chains from one specimen sequenced in a study of blood T cell repertoires in COVID-19. The method was immunoSEQ multiplex PCR; TCRdb's version includes in-frame clones alone and lacks a portion of them. The table records about 66,000 clones, roughly 86% of them present only once. The material sequenced was peripheral blood. The receptor source for this set is a man aged 45-60 years with active COVID-19.

The CDR3 protein is CASSDSGTSGTLSTDTQYF. CDR3 coding DNA: TGCGCCAGCAGCGACTCCGGGACTAGCGGGACCCTTAGCACAGATACGCAGTATTTT. The rearrangement joins TRBV5-1 to TRBJ2-3, with 13 bases fitting TRBD2. The CDR3 contains 19 residues. Germline-derived CDR1 and CDR2 are SGHRS and YFSETQ. The trim removed 4 bases at V and 0 bases at J, leaving 11 bases unmatched.

This CDR3 reads CASSQDPAGLTDTQYF. In nucleotides, the CDR3 is TGTGCCAGCAGCCAAGATCCGGCGGGATTGACAGATACGCAGTATTTT. The rearrangement links TRBV14 to TRBJ2-3, with D tentatively TRBD2 (6 bases). The CDR3 spans 16 residues. Germline V gene lookup returns CDR1 SGHDN and CDR2 FVKESK. Deletions cut 0 bases from V and 3 bases from J, with 13 bases between.